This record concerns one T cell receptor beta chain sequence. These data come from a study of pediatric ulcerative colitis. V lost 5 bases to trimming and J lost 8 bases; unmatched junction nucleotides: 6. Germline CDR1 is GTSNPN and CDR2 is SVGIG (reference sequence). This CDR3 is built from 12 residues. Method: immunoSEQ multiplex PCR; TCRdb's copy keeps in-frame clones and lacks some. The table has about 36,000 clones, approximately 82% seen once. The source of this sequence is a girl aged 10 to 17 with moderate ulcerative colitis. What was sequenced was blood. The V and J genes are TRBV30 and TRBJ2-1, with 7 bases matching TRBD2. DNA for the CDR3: TGTGCCTGGGCTAGCGGCCCGCATGAGCAGTTCTTC. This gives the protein CAWASGPHEQFF.